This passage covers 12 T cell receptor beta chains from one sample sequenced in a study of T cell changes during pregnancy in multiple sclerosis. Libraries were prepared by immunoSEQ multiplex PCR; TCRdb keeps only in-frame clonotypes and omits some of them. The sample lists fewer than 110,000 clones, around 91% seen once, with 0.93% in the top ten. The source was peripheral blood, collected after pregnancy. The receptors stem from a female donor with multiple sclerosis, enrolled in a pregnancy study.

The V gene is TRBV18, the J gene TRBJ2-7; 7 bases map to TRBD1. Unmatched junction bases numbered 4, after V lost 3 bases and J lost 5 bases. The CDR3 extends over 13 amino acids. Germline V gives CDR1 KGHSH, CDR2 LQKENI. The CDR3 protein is CASSPGQIDEQYF. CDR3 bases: TGTGCCAGCTCACCGGGACAGATCGACGAGCAGTACTTC. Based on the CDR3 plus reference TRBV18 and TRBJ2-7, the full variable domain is NAGVMQNPRHLVRRRGQEARLRCSPMKGHSHVYWYRQLPEEGLKFMVYLQKENIIDESGMPKERFSAEFPKEGPSILRIQQVVRGDSAAYFCASSPGQIDEQYFGPGTRLTVT.

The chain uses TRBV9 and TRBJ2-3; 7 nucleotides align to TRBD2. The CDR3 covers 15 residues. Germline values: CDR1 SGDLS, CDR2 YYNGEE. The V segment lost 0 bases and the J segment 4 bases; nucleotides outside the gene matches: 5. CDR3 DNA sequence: TGTGCCAGCAGCGTAGCCCACGGACTAGCAGATACGCAGTATTTT. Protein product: CASSVAHGLADTQYF.

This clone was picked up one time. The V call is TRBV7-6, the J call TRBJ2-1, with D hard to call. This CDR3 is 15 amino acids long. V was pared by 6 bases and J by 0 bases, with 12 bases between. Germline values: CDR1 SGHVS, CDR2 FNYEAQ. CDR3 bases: TGTGCCAGCAGAAAGAATCCTAGCTCCTACAATGAGCAGTTCTTC. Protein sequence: CASRKNPSSYNEQFF.

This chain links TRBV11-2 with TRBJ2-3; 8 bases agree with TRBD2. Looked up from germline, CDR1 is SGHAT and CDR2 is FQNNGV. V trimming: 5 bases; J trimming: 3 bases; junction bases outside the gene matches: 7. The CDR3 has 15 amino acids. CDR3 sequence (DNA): TGTGCCAGCAGCCCCCGAGCGGGGGTGACAGATACGCAGTATTTT. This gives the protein CASSPRAGVTDTQYF.

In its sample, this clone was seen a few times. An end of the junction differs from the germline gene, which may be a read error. The chain's CDR3 is CASSGGSGSTIYF. The CDR3 DNA is TGTGCCAGCAGCGGCGGTTCGGGAAGCACCATATATTTT. The V call is TRBV5-4, the J call TRBJ1-3; no reliable D call. This CDR3 has 13 amino acids. Looked up from germline, CDR1 is SGHNT and CDR2 is YYREEE (reference sequence).

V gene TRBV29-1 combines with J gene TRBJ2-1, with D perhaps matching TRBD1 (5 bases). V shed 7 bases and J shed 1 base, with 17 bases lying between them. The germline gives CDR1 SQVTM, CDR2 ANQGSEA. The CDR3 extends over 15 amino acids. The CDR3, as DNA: TGCAGCGCGTCCAGGGTGTCGAGTTCCTACAATGAGCAGTTCTTC. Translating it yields CSASRVSSSYNEQFF.

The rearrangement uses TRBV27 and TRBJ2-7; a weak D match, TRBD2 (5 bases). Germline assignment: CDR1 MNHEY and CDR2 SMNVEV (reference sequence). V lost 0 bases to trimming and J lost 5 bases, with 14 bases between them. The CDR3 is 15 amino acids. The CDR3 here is CASSLSLLVAHEQYF. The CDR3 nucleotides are TGTGCCAGCAGTTTATCTTTACTAGTTGCCCACGAGCAGTACTTC.

CDR3 nucleotides: TGTGCCAGCAGCCGGCGGATAAATGAAAAACTGTTTTTT. This gives the protein CASSRRINEKLFF. The chain couples TRBV14 to TRBJ1-4; D is uncertain. V lost 4 bases and J lost 5, with 8 bases in between. The CDR3 is 13 amino acids. Per germline, CDR1 SGHDN and CDR2 FVKESK.

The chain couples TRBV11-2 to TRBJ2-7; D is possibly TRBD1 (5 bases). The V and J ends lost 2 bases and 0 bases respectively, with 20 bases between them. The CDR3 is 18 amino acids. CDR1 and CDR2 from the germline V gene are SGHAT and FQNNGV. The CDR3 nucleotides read TGTGCCAGCAGCTTATCCCCTTACAAGGGGAACGGCTCCTACGAGCAGTACTTC. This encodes CASSLSPYKGNGSYEQYF. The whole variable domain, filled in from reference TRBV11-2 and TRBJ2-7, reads EAGVAQSPRYKIIEKRQSVAFWCNPISGHATLYWYQQILGQGPKLLIQFQNNGVVDDSQLPKDRFSAERLKGVDSTLKIQPAKLEDSAVYLCASSLSPYKGNGSYEQYFGPGTRLTVT.

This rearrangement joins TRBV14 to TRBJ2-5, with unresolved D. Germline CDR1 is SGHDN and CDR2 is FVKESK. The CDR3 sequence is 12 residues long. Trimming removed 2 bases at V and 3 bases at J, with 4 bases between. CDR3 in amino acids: CASSQYEETQYF. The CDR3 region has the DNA TGTGCCAGCAGCCAATATGAAGAGACCCAGTACTTC.

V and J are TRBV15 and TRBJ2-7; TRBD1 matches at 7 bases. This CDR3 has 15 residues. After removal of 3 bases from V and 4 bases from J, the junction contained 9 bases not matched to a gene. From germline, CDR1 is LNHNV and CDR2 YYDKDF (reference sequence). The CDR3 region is CATSSPGQREYEQYF. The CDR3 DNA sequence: TGTGCCACCAGCAGCCCGGGACAGAGGGAGTACGAGCAGTACTTC. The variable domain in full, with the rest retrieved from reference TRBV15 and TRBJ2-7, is DAMVIQNPRYQVTQFGKPVTLSCSQTLNHNVMYWYQQKSSQAPKLLFHYYDKDFNNEADTPDNFQSRRPNTSFCFLDIRSPGLGDTAMYLCATSSPGQREYEQYFGPGTRLTVT.

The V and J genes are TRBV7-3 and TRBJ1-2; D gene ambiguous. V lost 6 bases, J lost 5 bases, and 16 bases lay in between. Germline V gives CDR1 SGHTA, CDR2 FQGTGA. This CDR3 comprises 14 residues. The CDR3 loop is CASSNYPGEYGYTF. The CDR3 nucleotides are TGTGCCAGCAGTAATTACCCCGGAGAGTATGGCTACACCTTC. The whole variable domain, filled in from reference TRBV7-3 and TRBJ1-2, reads GAGVSQTPSNKVTEKGKYVELRCDPISGHTALYWYRQSLGQGPEFLIYFQGTGAADDSGLPNDRFFAVRPEGSVSTLKIQRTERGDSAVYLCASSNYPGEYGYTFGSGTRLTVV.